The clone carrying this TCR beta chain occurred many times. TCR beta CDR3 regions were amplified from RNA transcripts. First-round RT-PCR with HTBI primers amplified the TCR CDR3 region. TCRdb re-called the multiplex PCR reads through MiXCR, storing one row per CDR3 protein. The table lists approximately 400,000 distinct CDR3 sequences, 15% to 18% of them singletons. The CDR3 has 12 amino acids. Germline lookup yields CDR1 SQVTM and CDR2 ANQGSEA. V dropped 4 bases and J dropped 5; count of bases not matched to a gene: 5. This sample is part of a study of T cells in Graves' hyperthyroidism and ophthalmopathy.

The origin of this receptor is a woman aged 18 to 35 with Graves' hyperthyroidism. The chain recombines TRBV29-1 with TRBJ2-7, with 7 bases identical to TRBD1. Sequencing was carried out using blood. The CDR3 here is CSVGGGNNEQYF. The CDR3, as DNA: TGCAGCGTTGGAGGGGGCAACAACGAGCAGTACTTC.